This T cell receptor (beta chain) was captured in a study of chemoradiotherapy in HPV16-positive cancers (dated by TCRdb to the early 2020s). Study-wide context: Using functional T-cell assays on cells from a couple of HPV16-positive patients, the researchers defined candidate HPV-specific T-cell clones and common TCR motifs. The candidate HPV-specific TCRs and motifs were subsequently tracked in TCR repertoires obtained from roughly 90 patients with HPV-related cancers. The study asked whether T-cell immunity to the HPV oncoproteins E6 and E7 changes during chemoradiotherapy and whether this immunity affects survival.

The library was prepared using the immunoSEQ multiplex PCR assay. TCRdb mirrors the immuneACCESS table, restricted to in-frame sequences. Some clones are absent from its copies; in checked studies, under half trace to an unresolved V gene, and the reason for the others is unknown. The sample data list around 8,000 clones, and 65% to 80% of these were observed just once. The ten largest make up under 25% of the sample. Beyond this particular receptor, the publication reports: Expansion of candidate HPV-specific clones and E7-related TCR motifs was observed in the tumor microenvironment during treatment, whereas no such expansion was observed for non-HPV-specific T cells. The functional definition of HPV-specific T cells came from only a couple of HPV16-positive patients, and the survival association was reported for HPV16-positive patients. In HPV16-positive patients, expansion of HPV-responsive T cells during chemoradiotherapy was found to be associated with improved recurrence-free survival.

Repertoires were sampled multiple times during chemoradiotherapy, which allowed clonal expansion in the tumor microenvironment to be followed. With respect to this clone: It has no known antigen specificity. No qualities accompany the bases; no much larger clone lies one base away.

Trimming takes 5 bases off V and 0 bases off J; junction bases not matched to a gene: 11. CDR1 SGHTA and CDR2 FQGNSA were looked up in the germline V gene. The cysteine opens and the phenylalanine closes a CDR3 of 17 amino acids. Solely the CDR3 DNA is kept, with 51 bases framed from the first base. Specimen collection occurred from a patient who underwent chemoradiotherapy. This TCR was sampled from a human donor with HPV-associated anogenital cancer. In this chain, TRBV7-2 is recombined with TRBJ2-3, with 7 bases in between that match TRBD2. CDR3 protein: CASSLLVGGGSTDTQYF. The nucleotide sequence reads TGTGCCAGCAGCCTGCTGGTGGGCGGGGGAAGCACAGATACGCAGTATTTT.